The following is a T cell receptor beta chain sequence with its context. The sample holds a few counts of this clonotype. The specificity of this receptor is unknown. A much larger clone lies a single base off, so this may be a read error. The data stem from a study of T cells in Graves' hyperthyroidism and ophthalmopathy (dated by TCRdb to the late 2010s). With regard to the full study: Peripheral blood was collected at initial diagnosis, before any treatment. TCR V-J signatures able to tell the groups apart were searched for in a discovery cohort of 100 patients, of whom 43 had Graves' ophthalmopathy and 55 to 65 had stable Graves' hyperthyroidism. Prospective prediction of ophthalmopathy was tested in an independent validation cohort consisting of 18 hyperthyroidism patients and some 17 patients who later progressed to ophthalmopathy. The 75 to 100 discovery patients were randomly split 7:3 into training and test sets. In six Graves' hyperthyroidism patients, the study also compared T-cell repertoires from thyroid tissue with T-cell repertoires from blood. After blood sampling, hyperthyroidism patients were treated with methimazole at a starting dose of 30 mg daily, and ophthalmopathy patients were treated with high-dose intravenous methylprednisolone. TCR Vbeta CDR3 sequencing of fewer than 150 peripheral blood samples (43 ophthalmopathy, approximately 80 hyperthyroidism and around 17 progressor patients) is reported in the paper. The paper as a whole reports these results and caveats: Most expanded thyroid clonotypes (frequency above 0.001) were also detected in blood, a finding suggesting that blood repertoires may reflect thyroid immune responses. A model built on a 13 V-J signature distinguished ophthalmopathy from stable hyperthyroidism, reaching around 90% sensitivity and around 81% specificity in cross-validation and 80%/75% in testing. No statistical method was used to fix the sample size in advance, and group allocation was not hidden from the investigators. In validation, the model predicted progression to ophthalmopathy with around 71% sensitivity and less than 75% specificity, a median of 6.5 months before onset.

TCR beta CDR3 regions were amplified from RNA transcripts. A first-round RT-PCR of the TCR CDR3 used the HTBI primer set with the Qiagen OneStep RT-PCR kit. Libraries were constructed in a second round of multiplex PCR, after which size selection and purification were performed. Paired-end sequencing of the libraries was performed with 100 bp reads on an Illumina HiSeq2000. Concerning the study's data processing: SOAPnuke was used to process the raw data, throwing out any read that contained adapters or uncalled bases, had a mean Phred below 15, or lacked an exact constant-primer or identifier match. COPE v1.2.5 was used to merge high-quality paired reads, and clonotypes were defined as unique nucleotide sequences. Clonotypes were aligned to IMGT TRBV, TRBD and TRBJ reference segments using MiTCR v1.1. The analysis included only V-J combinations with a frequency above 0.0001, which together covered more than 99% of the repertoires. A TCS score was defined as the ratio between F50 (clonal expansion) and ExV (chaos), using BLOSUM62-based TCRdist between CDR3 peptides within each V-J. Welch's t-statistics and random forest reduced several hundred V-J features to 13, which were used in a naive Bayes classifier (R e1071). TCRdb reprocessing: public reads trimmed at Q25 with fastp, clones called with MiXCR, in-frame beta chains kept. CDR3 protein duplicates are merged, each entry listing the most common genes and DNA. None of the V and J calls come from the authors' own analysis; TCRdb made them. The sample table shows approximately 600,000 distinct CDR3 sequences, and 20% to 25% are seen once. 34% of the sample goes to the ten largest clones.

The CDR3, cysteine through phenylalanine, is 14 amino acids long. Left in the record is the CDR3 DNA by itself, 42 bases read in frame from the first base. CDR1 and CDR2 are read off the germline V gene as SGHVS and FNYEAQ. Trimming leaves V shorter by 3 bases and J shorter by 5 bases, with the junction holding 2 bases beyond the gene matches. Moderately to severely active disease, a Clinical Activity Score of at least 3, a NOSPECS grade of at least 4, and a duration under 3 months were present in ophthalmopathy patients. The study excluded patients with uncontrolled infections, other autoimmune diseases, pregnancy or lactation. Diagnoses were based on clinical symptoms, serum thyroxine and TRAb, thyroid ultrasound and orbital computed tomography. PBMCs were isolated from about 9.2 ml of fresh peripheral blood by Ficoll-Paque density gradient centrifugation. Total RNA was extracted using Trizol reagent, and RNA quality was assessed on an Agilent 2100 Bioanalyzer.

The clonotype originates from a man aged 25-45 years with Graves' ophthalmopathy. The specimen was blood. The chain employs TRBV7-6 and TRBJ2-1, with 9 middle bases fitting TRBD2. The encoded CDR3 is CASSFLAGNNEQFF. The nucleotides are TGTGCCAGCAGCTTTCTAGCGGGGAACAATGAGCAGTTCTTC.